This TCR beta chain was sequenced during a study of blood T cell repertoires in COVID-19. Turning to the study itself: In each case, the material was cDNA or gDNA derived from T cells, B-cell-depleted T cells, or PBMCs.

Clones were read by immunoSEQ multiplex PCR, and TCRdb kept only the in-frame ones, dropping some. The sample shows about 150,000 clones, around 88% of them seen only once. This CDR3 comprises 11 residues. V was clipped by 7 bases and J by 6 bases, with 10 bases between them. Germline CDR1 and CDR2: MNHEY and SVGAGI. Sample: peripheral blood. The rearrangement links TRBV6-5 to TRBJ2-7; tentatively, D is TRBD2 (5 bases). The receptor was derived from a human donor in a cohort sampled during active COVID-19. The CDR3 region has the DNA TGTGCCAGCACGGGAATCGGCGAGCAGTACTTC. Protein: CASTGIGEQYF.